This TCR beta chain was observed in a study of T cell changes during pregnancy in multiple sclerosis. In germline, CDR1 is LNHNV, CDR2 YYDKDF (reference sequence). The CDR3 loop spans 17 amino acids. V lost 4 bases to trimming and J lost 6 bases; unmatched junction nucleotides: 14. Some clones are missing from TCRdb's copy, which holds only in-frame ones; the method was immunoSEQ multiplex PCR. The sample carries under 55,000 clones, approximately 93% recorded once. V and J are TRBV15 and TRBJ2-2; 7 bases map to TRBD1. This TCR was recovered from a female donor with multiple sclerosis, enrolled in a pregnancy study. The material sequenced was CD4+ T cells from peripheral blood mononuclear cells, taken in the third trimester of pregnancy. CDR3 in amino acids: CATSNFGQDSRPGELFF. For the CDR3, the DNA is TGTGCCACCAGCAACTTCGGACAGGATAGTCGGCCCGGGGAGCTGTTTTTT.